Described below is a single T cell receptor (beta chain) sequence and its context. What it binds is unknown. This entry is derived from a study of cytomegalovirus exposure and HLA in healthy donors. Study-level results: A later analysis by the authors found several of the most significant clusters apparently linked to common viral pathogens. The CMV antigen specificity of a few CMV-associated chains was confirmed through in vitro analysis. Excluded were some V segments that proved indistinguishable, including TRBV6-2 and TRBV6-3.

Both 60 Vbeta primers and 13 Jbeta primers went into the PCR. The data were produced by immunoSEQ multiplex PCR, yet TCRdb's version contains in-frame clones alone and is incomplete. Of over 150,000 clones in the sample, more than 75% were seen once. The CDR3 runs 13 residues. The sequence was obtained from a woman aged 50 to 60 in good health and CMV-seropositive. Sequencing was carried out using PBMCs. V gene TRBV21-1 combines with J gene TRBJ2-5; TRBD1 is the table's D call, not checked against the DNA. TRBV21-1 is given as a pseudogene. CDR3 in amino acids: CASSARGRETQYF. The DNA for the CDR3 is TGTGCCAGCAGCGCCAGGGGGCGTGAGACCCAGTACTTC.